These 17 T cell receptor beta chains came from one sample sequenced in a study of graft-versus-host responses after intestinal transplantation. The repertoire was sequenced with immunoSEQ multiplex PCR; TCRdb's copy has only in-frame clones and lacks some. The profile shows 40,000 or so clones, 89% of them singletons. Sequencing was performed on PBMCs, taken just under 270 days after transplant. The receptor source for this set is a human patient who received an intestinal transplant, so some T cells may come from the graft donor.

V gene TRBV7-9 combines with J gene TRBJ2-3, with 9 bases identical to TRBD2. The CDR3 totals 15 residues. Germline V lookup: CDR1 SEHNR, CDR2 FQNEAQ (reference sequence). The J segment lost 0 bases and the V segment lost 5 bases, leaving 3 bases of the junction unmatched. The CDR3 DNA is TGTGCCAGCAGCCTAAGCGGGGGGAGCACAGATACGCAGTATTTT. Translating it yields CASSLSGGSTDTQYF.

This sequence joins TRBV9 and TRBJ1-3; D is uncertain. The CDR3 contains 13 residues. V was cut by 0 bases and J by 7 bases, with 8 bases left in between. Germline lookup yields CDR1 SGDLS and CDR2 YYNGEE. Here the CDR3 reads CASSVVGGNTIYF. The CDR3 DNA follows: TGTGCCAGCAGCGTAGTTGGAGGGAACACCATATATTTT.

The chain couples TRBV2 to TRBJ1-2, with no clear D. Germline loops: CDR1 SNHLY, CDR2 FYNNEI. The CDR3 is 11 amino acids. V lost 1 base and J 4 bases, leaving 1 base between the germline ends. As DNA, the CDR3 is TGTGCCAGCAGTGAAGGCTATGGCTACACCTTC. Translation gives CASSEGYGYTF.

This chain links TRBV11-3 with TRBJ1-1; 7 bases agree with TRBD1. With 8 bases clipped from V and 7 bases from J, the junction kept 13 bases outside the gene matches. This CDR3 comprises 14 residues. Germline loops: CDR1 SGHNT, CDR2 YENEEA. Here the CDR3 reads CASATRQGSHEAFF. The CDR3 DNA follows: TGTGCCAGCGCCACCCGACAGGGATCCCATGAAGCTTTCTTT.

This CDR3 reads CASSSSGYNEQFF. The CDR3 region has the DNA TGTGCCAGCAGCTCGAGCGGATACAATGAGCAGTTCTTC. V usage is TRBV5-6 and J usage is TRBJ2-1; a possible D gene is TRBD2 (5 bases). This CDR3 is built from 13 residues. CDR1 and CDR2 from the germline V gene are SGHDT and YYEEEE. Trimming shortened V by 3 bases and J by 4 bases, and 8 bases separated the two germline ends.

The chain has TRBV9 and TRBJ1-1, with TRBD1 as a possible D gene (5 bases). This CDR3 has 16 amino acids. The germline V gene has CDR1 SGDLS and CDR2 YYNGEE. Trimming left V 5 bases short and J 3 bases short, with 20 bases between. This chain's CDR3 is CASSHNIRGGDTEAFF. CDR3 nucleotide sequence: TGTGCCAGCAGTCATAACATAAGGGGCGGGGACACTGAAGCTTTCTTT. Supplemented by reference TRBV9 and TRBJ1-1, the full variable domain reads DSGVTQTPKHLITATGQRVTLRCSPRSGDLSVYWYQQSLDQGLQFLIQYYNGEERAKGNILERFSAQQFPDLHSELNLSSLELGDSALYFCASSHNIRGGDTEAFFGQGTRLTVV.

This sequence joins TRBV2 and TRBJ2-1, with a possible D match to TRBD2 (5 bases). V lost 4 bases to trimming and J lost 0 bases, with 10 bases between them. CDR1 and CDR2 (germline): SNHLY, FYNNEI. This CDR3 region has 15 residues. CDR3 sequence reads: CASSGGAISYNEQFF. The CDR3 DNA is TGTGCCAGCAGTGGGGGAGCAATCTCCTACAATGAGCAGTTCTTC. Supplemented by reference TRBV2 and TRBJ2-1, the full variable domain reads EPEVTQTPSHQVTQMGQEVILRCVPISNHLYFYWYRQILGQKVEFLVSFYNNEISEKSEIFDDQFSVERPDGSNFTLKIRSTKLEDSAMYFCASSGGAISYNEQFFGPGTRLTVL.

The V and J genes are TRBV18 and TRBJ2-4; no reliable D call. V lost 5 bases, J lost 8 bases, and 10 bases lay in between. This CDR3 spans 12 amino acids. From germline, CDR1 is KGHSH and CDR2 LQKENI. In nucleotides, the CDR3 is TGTGCCAGCTCAGAGGCGAGTGACATTCAGTACTTC. This sequence encodes CASSEASDIQYF.

The chain couples TRBV5-8 to TRBJ1-5, with 11 nucleotides matching TRBD1. The CDR3 covers 14 residues. Germline V gene lookup returns CDR1 SGHTS and CDR2 YDEGEE. V shed 4 bases and J 5 bases; nucleotides not matched to a gene: 2. CDR3 amino acids: CASSADRGHQPQHF. CDR3 nucleotide sequence: TGTGCCAGCAGCGCGGACAGGGGGCATCAGCCCCAGCATTTT.

The chain joins TRBV14 to TRBJ1-5, with no clear D. The CDR3 is 11 residues long. The germline V gene encodes CDR1 SGHDN and CDR2 FVKESK. V dropped 7 bases and J dropped 3 bases, with 4 bases sitting between them. The CDR3 region is CASKDNQPQHF. CDR3 nucleotide sequence: TGTGCCAGCAAAGACAATCAGCCCCAGCATTTT.

The chain uses TRBV27 and TRBJ1-1; D is undetermined. This CDR3 region has 13 residues. V lost 5 bases to trimming and J lost 4 bases, with 11 bases between them. Germline V gene sequence: CDR1 MNHEY, CDR2 SMNVEV (reference sequence). The DNA for the CDR3 is TGTGCCAGCAGTATAGGCTGGGGCACTGAAGCTTTCTTT. Translation gives CASSIGWGTEAFF.

The rearrangement links TRBV30 to TRBJ2-3; no firm D call. The V gene's germline CDR1 is GTSNPN and CDR2 SVGIG (reference sequence). Trimming stripped 2 bases from V and 5 bases from J, with 20 bases between. The length of the CDR3 is 16 residues. This chain's CDR3 is CAWSSRVDPRQDTQYF. The CDR3 region has the DNA TGTGCCTGGAGTAGTCGCGTCGACCCCAGGCAAGATACGCAGTATTTT.

The chain uses TRBV5-4 and TRBJ2-3; TRBD1 matches at 9 bases. This CDR3 is built from 15 residues. J lost 5 bases, V lost 4 bases, and 8 bases had no gene match. The germline V gene has CDR1 SGHNT and CDR2 YYREEE (reference sequence). CDR3 loop: CASSEQGAQGDTQYF. The CDR3 bases are TGTGCCAGCAGCGAACAGGGGGCCCAAGGAGATACGCAGTATTTT.

The rearrangement joins TRBV11-2 to TRBJ2-1; 7 nucleotides match TRBD2. The CDR3 spans 15 residues. In germline, CDR1 is SGHAT, CDR2 FQNNGV. The V gene end was trimmed by 1 base and the J gene end by 0 bases; junction bases not matched to a gene: 0. The CDR3 spells CASSLGGSSYNEQFF. The CDR3 DNA reads TGTGCCAGCAGCTTAGGCGGGAGCTCCTACAATGAGCAGTTCTTC.

This sequence joins TRBV5-4 and TRBJ2-2, with TRBD2 as a possible D gene (6 bases). V lost 4 bases, J lost 5 bases, and 21 bases lay in between. The germline gives CDR1 SGHNT, CDR2 YYREEE (reference sequence). The CDR3 is 17 residues long. CDR3 bases: TGTGCCAGCAGCCCCGACGGGGGTCTCTCGAGAACCGGGGAGCTGTTTTTT. The encoded protein is CASSPDGGLSRTGELFF.

This clone was seen just once. The J gene is TRBJ1-1, the V gene TRBV29-1, with D possibly TRBD1 on 5 matching bases. Trimming took off 4 bases at V and 6 bases at J, with 15 bases between the two ends. CDR1 is SQVTM and CDR2 is ANQGSEA in the germline V gene. The CDR3 consists of 13 residues. In DNA form, the CDR3 reads TGCAGCGTTGCCAGGTGGGGGGACTCTGAAGCTTTCTTT. This gives the protein CSVARWGDSEAFF.

V is TRBV27 and J is TRBJ2-2; 8 nucleotides agree with TRBD1. CDR1 MNHEY and CDR2 SMNVEV come from the germline V gene (reference sequence). CDR3 length: 15 residues. The J segment lost 5 bases and the V segment lost 4 bases, leaving 6 bases of the junction unmatched. The CDR3 nucleotides are TGTGCCAGCAGTTGGGCAGGGGGCCGGACCGGGGAGCTGTTTTTT. Translating it yields CASSWAGGRTGELFF.